These 20 T cell receptor beta chains came from one sample sequenced in a study of T cells after yellow fever vaccination. Each CDR3 protein is one row after TCRdb ran MiXCR on the 5' RACE reads. This table holds 500,000 to 550,000 distinct CDR3 sequences, 21% found once. Here the sequenced sample was PBMCs, taken approximately 22 days after the first yellow fever vaccination. Every receptor here comes from a man aged 18 to 30 who received the YFV17D yellow fever vaccine.

The chain joins TRBV29-1 to TRBJ1-1; TRBD1 agrees at 8 bases. Germline assignment: CDR1 SQVTM and CDR2 ANQGSEA. CDR3 length: 13 residues. The CDR3 spells CSWGDRLNTEAFF. The CDR3 DNA sequence: TGCAGTTGGGGGGACAGGCTAAACACTGAAGCTTTCTTT.

The gene calls are TRBV15 and TRBJ2-5; D is ambiguous. Trimming removed 4 bases at V and 1 base at J, with 10 bases between. This CDR3 spans 14 amino acids. Per the germline V gene, CDR1 is LNHNV and CDR2 is YYDKDF (reference sequence). CDR3 DNA sequence: TGTGCCACCAGCACCTACATGGGCCAAGAGACCCAGTACTTC. Its protein is CATSTYMGQETQYF.

This rearrangement joins TRBV12-3 or TRBV12-4 to TRBJ2-7, with D uncertain. V dropped 4 bases and J dropped 4 bases, with 17 bases sitting between them. The CDR3 runs 15 residues. CDR3 bases: TGTGCCAGCAGTTCCCCTCTCACCGCGAAATACGAGCAGTACTTC. This codes for CASSSPLTAKYEQYF.

V and J are TRBV7-2 and TRBJ2-5; TRBD1 is a possible D gene (6 bases). CDR3 length: 13 residues. V was cut by 4 bases and J by 5 bases, with 11 bases left in between. Germline V gene data show CDR1 as SGHTA and CDR2 as FQGNSA. Written as DNA, the CDR3 is TGTGCCAGCAGCTCGACCACAGGGGAGACCCAGTACTTC. Protein product: CASSSTTGETQYF.

This clonotype has a handful of counts. The chain is built from TRBV12-3 or TRBV12-4 and TRBJ1-5; 9 bases agree with TRBD1. The length of the CDR3 is 14 residues. V shed 7 bases, J shed 7 bases, and the junction held 8 bases outside the gene matches. The CDR3 spells CASTVGTGRQPQHF. The CDR3 nucleotides read TGTGCCAGCACCGTGGGGACAGGGCGACAGCCCCAGCATTTT.

The chain links TRBV5-1 to TRBJ2-2; TRBD1 or TRBD2 may be the D gene (6 bases each). The CDR3 covers 15 residues. V lost 4 bases and J lost 6, with 16 bases in between. Germline V gives CDR1 SGHRS, CDR2 YFSETQ. The CDR3 nucleotides read TGCGCCAGCAGCCTCCGGGGGCAGGGAGCCGGGGAGCTGTTTTTT. It is translated as CASSLRGQGAGELFF. Full variable domain (missing parts from reference TRBV5-1 and TRBJ2-2): KAGVTQTPRYLIKTRGQQVTLSCSPISGHRSVSWYQQTPGQGLQFLFEYFSETQRNKGNFPGRFSGRQFSNSRSEMNVSTLELGDSALYLCASSLRGQGAGELFFGEGSRLTVL.

This clonotype came up a few times. V usage is TRBV11-2 and J usage is TRBJ2-1, with 8 bases aligning to TRBD2. Germline trimming cut 5 bases from V and 6 bases from J; bases unmatched to any gene: 6. This CDR3 is 14 amino acids long. The germline gives CDR1 SGHAT, CDR2 FQNNGV. The DNA of the CDR3 is TGTGCCAGCAGCCGCGGGACTAGTAGCAATGAGCAGTTCTTC. Translating gives CASSRGTSSNEQFF.

This clonotype turned up a few times. CDR3 nucleotides: TGTGCCAGCAGTTTATATCGGGGCACAGATACGCAGTATTTT. This codes for CASSLYRGTDTQYF. The chain is built from TRBV28 and TRBJ2-3; D gene uncertain. Germline values: CDR1 MDHEN, CDR2 SYDVKM. The CDR3 runs to 14 residues. V lost 1 base and J lost 1, with 6 bases in between.

The sample holds a few counts of this clonotype. The rearrangement uses TRBV5-1 and TRBJ2-7; no clear D. V lost 3 bases to trimming and J lost 2 bases, with 9 bases between them. The CDR3 runs to 13 residues. The V gene's germline CDR1 is SGHRS and CDR2 YFSETQ. In DNA, the CDR3 is TGCGCCAGCAGCTGGGGTACTACCTACGAGCAGTACTTC. It specifies CASSWGTTYEQYF.

The chain employs TRBV9 and TRBJ1-1; no firm D call. In germline, CDR1 is SGDLS, CDR2 YYNGEE. CDR3 length: 15 amino acids. V lost 0 bases to trimming and J lost 4 bases, with 13 bases between them. CDR3 amino acids: CASSVETAMGTEAFF. The DNA of the CDR3 is TGTGCCAGCAGCGTAGAAACGGCCATGGGCACTGAAGCTTTCTTT.

This clonotype appeared many times. The chain links TRBV6-5 to TRBJ1-2, with 8 bases that match TRBD1. This CDR3 is built from 14 residues. After removal of 8 bases from V and 4 bases from J, the junction contained 9 bases not matched to a gene. Germline lookup yields CDR1 MNHEY and CDR2 SVGAGI. The CDR3 loop reads CASHVGTGPYGYTF. CDR3 nucleotides: TGTGCCAGCCACGTGGGGACAGGCCCCTATGGCTACACCTTC.

This chain joins TRBV6-4 and TRBJ2-2; the match to TRBD1 covers 9 bases. The germline CDR1 and CDR2 sequences are MRHNA and SNTAGT. V was clipped by 2 bases and J by 4 bases; unmatched bases: 14. The CDR3 has 19 amino acids. The CDR3 here is CASSDPGRVRDRATGELFF. CDR3 DNA: TGTGCCAGCAGTGACCCAGGGAGGGTTCGGGACAGGGCCACCGGGGAGCTGTTTTTT.

This clonotype has more than one count but fewer than ten. The gene calls are TRBV6-1 and TRBJ1-2; TRBD1 is a possible D gene (6 bases). The CDR3 is made up of 14 amino acids. With 5 bases removed from V and 8 bases from J, the gap between germline ends came to 18 bases. Germline CDR1 reads MNHNS; CDR2 reads SASEGT. CDR3 sequence (DNA): TGTGCCAGCAGTCCAGACGGGGGCAGTCGGGGCTACACCTTC. Amino acid sequence: CASSPDGGSRGYTF.

The rearrangement links TRBV10-3 to TRBJ2-1; 9 positions agree with TRBD2. Germline assignment: CDR1 ENHRY and CDR2 SYGVKD. The ends lost 6 bases at V and 4 bases at J; junction bases unmatched: 10. The CDR3 length is 16 residues. Here the CDR3 reads CAISGGSGSSYNEQFF. The CDR3 coding sequence is TGTGCCATCAGCGGGGGTAGCGGGAGTTCTTACAATGAGCAGTTCTTC.

This clonotype was seen a handful of times. The rearrangement joins TRBV18 to TRBJ2-2, with a tentative D call TRBD2 (5 bases). Germline loops: CDR1 KGHSH, CDR2 LQKENI. CDR3 length equals 16 residues. V was shortened by 5 bases and J by 1 base, with 14 bases between the two germline ends. CDR3: CASSTGSPLNTGELFF. CDR3 DNA sequence: TGTGCCAGCTCAACGGGGTCCCCCCTGAACACCGGGGAGCTGTTTTTT.

This clonotype was observed a few times. J is TRBJ2-1 and V is TRBV7-9; 10 nucleotides agree with TRBD2. The CDR3 is made up of 14 amino acids. The ends lost 5 bases at V and 7 bases at J; junction bases unmatched: 5. Germline values: CDR1 SEHNR, CDR2 FQNEAQ (reference sequence). The CDR3 sequence: CASSQRGGRNEQFF. The CDR3 DNA reads TGTGCCAGCAGCCAGCGGGGGGGCCGTAATGAGCAGTTCTTC.

V and J are TRBV10-1 and TRBJ2-1; 9 bases agree with TRBD2. CDR3 length equals 16 residues. V shed 1 base, J shed 8 bases, and the junction held 9 bases outside the gene matches. Germline-derived CDR1 and CDR2 are WNHNN and SYGVQD (reference sequence). CDR3 region: CASSEYGGGALDEQFF. The CDR3 DNA reads TGCGCCAGCAGTGAGTACGGCGGGGGGGCCCTCGATGAGCAGTTCTTC.

This rearrangement joins TRBV6-6 to TRBJ2-3, with 7 positions matching TRBD2. CDR1 and CDR2 (germline): MNHNY, SVGAGI (reference sequence). With 5 bases clipped from V and 9 bases from J, the junction kept 5 bases outside the gene matches. CDR3 length: 12 amino acids. CDR3 protein: CASSGGGGTQYF. The CDR3 coding sequence is TGTGCCAGCAGTGGCGGGGGTGGCACGCAGTATTTT.

The chain employs TRBV5-4 and TRBJ2-7; possibly TRBD1 or TRBD2 for D (6 bases each). From germline, CDR1 is SGHNT and CDR2 YYREEE (reference sequence). V lost 8 bases and J lost 4, with 16 bases in between. The CDR3 has 13 residues. CDR3 sequence reads: CASHLGGQYEQYF. Here the CDR3 DNA reads TGTGCCAGTCATCTCGGGGGCCAATACGAGCAGTACTTC.

Only a few counts were recorded for this clonotype. The gene calls are TRBV5-1 and TRBJ2-7; a possible D gene is TRBD1 (5 bases). V shed 0 bases and J shed 1 base, with 20 bases lying between them. The CDR3 covers 18 residues. The germline CDR1 and CDR2 sequences are SGHRS and YFSETQ. Here the CDR3 DNA reads TGCGCCAGCAGCTTGGGCCCAGGGATGCCTCTCCAGTCCTACGAGCAGTACTTC. Residues: CASSLGPGMPLQSYEQYF.